The 31 T cell receptor beta chains below were found in one sample sequenced in a study of blood T cells in healthy people across ages. Primers used in a second PCR of roughly 6 to 12 cycles were a sample-barcoded 5' primer and a J-beta primer mix. A single record per CDR3 protein comes from TCRdb applying MiXCR to the 5' RACE reads. The data contain about a million distinct CDR3 sequences, 35% to 40% of them seen just once; the ten biggest clones take up under 15%. The specimen sequenced was blood. These receptors all come from a man aged 18-30 years in good health.

This rearrangement joins TRBV3-1 to TRBJ1-2, with D maybe TRBD1 (6 bases). V was trimmed by 2 bases and J by 8 bases, leaving 12 bases between them. From germline, CDR1 is LGHDT and CDR2 YNNKEL (reference sequence). The CDR3 loop spans 13 amino acids. The CDR3 coding sequence is TGTGCCAGCAGCCAAAACAGGGTTGGAGGCTACACCTTC. This sequence encodes CASSQNRVGGYTF.

This chain connects TRBV4-1 to TRBJ2-7; D is uncertain. Germline V lookup: CDR1 MGHRA, CDR2 YSYEKL. The CDR3 contains 14 residues. V was trimmed by 5 bases and J by 2 bases, leaving 13 bases between them. Written as DNA, the CDR3 is TGCGCCAGCAGCTCGAGCCCTAGTCCCTACGAGCAGTACTTC. Protein: CASSSSPSPYEQYF.

The chain carries TRBV5-1 and TRBJ1-2; possibly TRBD1 for D (5 bases). The CDR3 runs 14 residues. Germline assignment: CDR1 SGHRS and CDR2 YFSETQ. The V end was cut by 7 bases, the J end by 5 bases, with 18 bases between. This CDR3 reads CASHEDRNTYGYTF. CDR3 nucleotide sequence: TGCGCCAGCCATGAAGACAGAAACACTTATGGCTACACCTTC.

The chain couples TRBV6-5 to TRBJ2-7; 7 bases are a match to TRBD1. This CDR3 is 16 amino acids long. Germline V lookup: CDR1 MNHEY, CDR2 SVGAGI. Trimming cost V 2 bases and J 2 bases; bases outside gene matches: 9. Written as DNA, the CDR3 is TGTGCCAGCAGTTACCGAACGGACAGGAAAGCCTACGAGCAGTACTTC. This gives the protein CASSYRTDRKAYEQYF.

This clonotype has ten or more counts. The CDR3 DNA reads TGTGCCAGCAGTCGCCTAGGACAAGAGACCCAGTACTTC. Amino acids: CASSRLGQETQYF. The gene calls are TRBV6-5 and TRBJ2-5; D gene ambiguous. Per the germline V gene, CDR1 is MNHEY and CDR2 is SVGAGI. V shed 5 bases and J shed 2 bases, with 9 bases lying between them. CDR3 length equals 13 residues.

The rearrangement uses TRBV2 and TRBJ1-5; perhaps TRBD1 as D (5 bases). V was pared by 9 bases and J by 0 bases, with 18 bases between. This CDR3 has 16 amino acids. Germline lookup yields CDR1 SNHLY and CDR2 FYNNEI. The CDR3 loop reads CASAGIGRASNQPQHF. In nucleotides, the CDR3 is TGTGCCAGTGCAGGGATTGGGAGGGCTAGCAATCAGCCCCAGCATTTT. The whole variable domain, remainder taken from reference TRBV2 and TRBJ1-5, is EPEVTQTPSHQVTQMGQEVILRCVPISNHLYFYWYRQILGQKVEFLVSFYNNEISEKSEIFDDQFSVERPDGSNFTLKIRSTKLEDSAMYFCASAGIGRASNQPQHFGDGTRLSIL.

This clonotype was recorded a few times. V usage is TRBV13 and J usage is TRBJ1-1; weak D call: TRBD1 (6 bases). CDR3 length: 15 amino acids. The germline V and J ends were trimmed by 5 bases and 5 bases, with 18 bases remaining between them. Germline V CDR1 and CDR2: PRHDT, FYEKMQ (reference sequence). The CDR3 DNA follows: TGTGCCAGCAGCCCGCGAGGGGGTCTGGGGACTGAAGCTTTCTTT. Translating gives CASSPRGGLGTEAFF.

The chain couples TRBV12-5 to TRBJ2-1; 7 nucleotides align to TRBD1. The V gene end was trimmed by 2 bases and the J gene end by 4 bases; junction bases not matched to a gene: 5. Germline V lookup: CDR1 LGHNT, CDR2 FRNRAP. The CDR3 has 15 residues. CDR3 region: CASGLQQGVYNEQFF. CDR3 DNA: TGTGCTAGTGGTTTGCAGCAGGGGGTATACAATGAGCAGTTCTTC.

The chain has TRBV9 and TRBJ1-3; D is ambiguous. Germline V gene sequence: CDR1 SGDLS, CDR2 YYNGEE. Trimming took 0 bases from V and 0 from J, leaving 13 bases between them. CDR3 length equals 17 residues. The DNA of the CDR3 is TGTGCCAGCAGCGTAGATCCGCCAGGAGCCTCTGGAAACACCATATATTTT. Residues: CASSVDPPGASGNTIYF. The full variable domain, its missing parts supplied by reference TRBV9 and TRBJ1-3, is DSGVTQTPKHLITATGQRVTLRCSPRSGDLSVYWYQQSLDQGLQFLIQYYNGEERAKGNILERFSAQQFPDLHSELNLSSLELGDSALYFCASSVDPPGASGNTIYFGEGSWLTVV.

This clonotype was counted only a few times. V and J are TRBV10-3 and TRBJ2-1, with D perhaps matching TRBD1 (6 bases). The germline V gene has CDR1 ENHRY and CDR2 SYGVKD. This CDR3 comprises 16 residues. V shed 2 bases and J shed 4 bases, with 15 bases lying between them. The CDR3 here is CAISERVTGSYNEQFF. In nucleotides, the CDR3 is TGTGCCATCAGTGAGCGGGTTACAGGGTCTTACAATGAGCAGTTCTTC.

This clonotype has a handful of counts. The chain carries TRBV7-2 and TRBJ2-7; the D is unclear. Germline V lookup: CDR1 SGHTA, CDR2 FQGNSA. The CDR3 runs to 15 residues. The V and J ends lost 0 bases and 3 bases respectively, with 12 bases between them. The CDR3 loop is CASSLASGSLYEQYF. The DNA of the CDR3 is TGTGCCAGCAGCTTAGCTTCCGGCAGCCTCTACGAGCAGTACTTC.

This clonotype was seen a handful of times. An end of the junction differs from the germline gene, which may be a read error. The chain employs TRBV7-9 and TRBJ2-1; TRBD2 is a possible D gene (5 bases). The CDR3 runs 17 residues. CDR1 SEHNR and CDR2 FQNEAQ come from the germline V gene (reference sequence). CDR3 sequence reads: CASSLENLAGRRNELFF. Written as DNA, the CDR3 is TGTGCCAGCAGCTTAGAGAATTTAGCAGGAAGGAGGAATGAGCTGTTCTTC.

This clonotype occurred a few times. The rearrangement uses TRBV4-1 and TRBJ2-1; no clear D. Germline V gene sequence: CDR1 MGHRA, CDR2 YSYEKL. Trimming shortened V by 4 bases and J by 8 bases, and 15 bases separated the two germline ends. This CDR3 has 14 amino acids. The CDR3 DNA is TGCGCCAGCAGCCCCCAAAGGAGTCTTCATGAGCAGTTCTTC. It yields the protein CASSPQRSLHEQFF.

This chain uses TRBV4-3 with TRBJ1-6; D gene unclear. The ends were cut back, 0 bases at V and 12 bases at J, with 18 bases in the middle. The CDR3 totals 16 residues. Per germline, CDR1 LGHNA and CDR2 YSLEER. The DNA for the CDR3 is TGCGCCAGCAGCCAAGAATTAGCCCGCTTGGGTTTACCCCTCCACTTT. Translation: CASSQELARLGLPLHF.

The CDR3 loop is CASSRTEGKNIQYF. The CDR3 bases are TGTGCCAGCAGCCGGACTGAGGGAAAAAACATTCAGTACTTC. The chain links TRBV6-5 to TRBJ2-4; perhaps TRBD2 as D (5 bases). Trimming pared 6 bases from V and 4 bases from J, leaving 13 bases between. The germline V gene encodes CDR1 MNHEY and CDR2 SVGAGI. This CDR3 has 14 amino acids.

The chain joins TRBV29-1 to TRBJ2-6; 10 bases align to TRBD1. J was trimmed by 1 base and V by 0 bases; bases with no gene match: 6. This CDR3 comprises 18 residues. Germline lookup yields CDR1 SQVTM and CDR2 ANQGSEA. Here the CDR3 reads CSVEDSRTGGSGANVLTF. The CDR3 bases are TGCAGCGTTGAAGATTCTCGGACAGGGGGATCTGGGGCCAACGTCCTGACTTTC.

The chain recombines TRBV7-6 with TRBJ1-1; TRBD1 is a possible D gene (6 bases). Trimming stripped 2 bases from V and 7 bases from J, with 8 bases between. Germline V gene data show CDR1 as SGHVS and CDR2 as FNYEAQ. The length of the CDR3 is 12 residues. CDR3 in amino acids: CASSLSRGEAFF. The CDR3 DNA reads as TGTGCCAGCAGCTTATCCAGGGGTGAAGCTTTCTTT.

CDR3 region: CSARSGTEYGYTF. The CDR3 DNA reads TGCAGTGCTAGGTCCGGGACAGAATATGGCTACACCTTC. The genes are TRBV20-1 and TRBJ1-2, with 7 positions matching TRBD1. The ends lost 3 bases at V and 5 bases at J; junction bases unmatched: 6. This CDR3 has 13 residues. Germline values: CDR1 DFQATT, CDR2 SNEGSKA (reference sequence).

The chain couples TRBV7-9 to TRBJ2-7, with D possibly being TRBD2 (5 bases). The CDR3 totals 15 residues. V lost 1 base and J 7 bases, leaving 17 bases between the germline ends. Germline assignment: CDR1 SEHNR and CDR2 FQNEAQ (reference sequence). DNA for the CDR3: TGTGCCAGCAGCTTAGAGGCTTCGGGGTTTGGTGAGCAGTACTTC. Its translation: CASSLEASGFGEQYF.

The chain carries TRBV9 and TRBJ2-1, with D uncertain. The CDR3 runs 16 residues. Trimming removed 4 bases from V and 1 base from J, with 15 bases in between. Germline V CDR1 and CDR2: SGDLS, YYNGEE. CDR3 amino acids: CASSPIGERSYNEQFF. CDR3 bases: TGTGCCAGCAGCCCAATAGGCGAGAGGTCCTACAATGAGCAGTTCTTC. Supplemented by reference TRBV9 and TRBJ2-1, the full variable domain reads DSGVTQTPKHLITATGQRVTLRCSPRSGDLSVYWYQQSLDQGLQFLIQYYNGEERAKGNILERFSAQQFPDLHSELNLSSLELGDSALYFCASSPIGERSYNEQFFGPGTRLTVL.

V and J are TRBV7-2 and TRBJ1-1; D possibly corresponds to TRBD1 (6 bases). Trimming took off 5 bases at V and 1 base at J, with 17 bases between the two ends. Germline assignment: CDR1 SGHTA and CDR2 FQGNSA. The CDR3 sequence is 16 residues long. DNA for the CDR3: TGTGCCAGCAGCCTTAACGGGGGCAGCTGGAACACTGAAGCTTTCTTT. Amino acids: CASSLNGGSWNTEAFF.

This chain connects TRBV27 to TRBJ1-1, with TRBD1 matching over 7 bases. Germline V lookup: CDR1 MNHEY, CDR2 SMNVEV (reference sequence). The CDR3 extends over 15 amino acids. V trimming: 3 bases; J trimming: 1 base; junction bases outside the gene matches: 5. The CDR3 DNA is TGTGCCAGCAGTTTTGACCGGACAGGGAACACTGAAGCTTTCTTT. Amino acids: CASSFDRTGNTEAFF.

This clonotype appeared a few times. The chain joins TRBV2 to TRBJ2-3; the match to TRBD2 covers 13 bases. Per the germline V gene, CDR1 is SNHLY and CDR2 is FYNNEI. This CDR3 spans 18 amino acids. Trimming took 6 bases from V and 3 from J; bases not matched to a gene: 12. CDR3 DNA sequence: TGTGCCAGCAGGGGGGGCAAACTAGCGGGGGGGCCGACAGATACGCAGTATTTT. Encoded protein: CASRGGKLAGGPTDTQYF.

This clonotype was counted a few times. The CDR3 sequence is CSAIPAGETQYF. For the CDR3, the DNA is TGCAGTGCTATTCCGGCGGGAGAGACCCAGTACTTC. V usage is TRBV20-1 and J usage is TRBJ2-5; D may be TRBD2 (5 bases). The CDR3 is 12 residues long. The V end was cut by 4 bases, the J end by 4 bases, with 10 bases between. The V gene's germline CDR1 is DFQATT and CDR2 SNEGSKA (reference sequence).

In this sample, this clonotype turned up a few times. The rearrangement uses TRBV27 and TRBJ1-5; 7 bases fit TRBD1. CDR1 MNHEY and CDR2 SMNVEV come from the germline V gene (reference sequence). Trimming removed 2 bases from V and 0 bases from J; junction bases left unmatched: 4. This CDR3 has 16 residues. CDR3 nucleotide sequence: TGTGCCAGCAGTTTAAAGGGGGCAACTAGCAATCAGCCCCAGCATTTT. This translates into CASSLKGATSNQPQHF.

This clonotype was seen a handful of times. Just one base apart from a much larger clone, this may be a read error. The V gene is TRBV7-6, the J gene TRBJ2-3; D is perhaps TRBD2 (5 bases). The CDR3 has 15 amino acids. Germline V CDR1 and CDR2: SGHVS, FNYEAQ. V lost 5 bases and J 2 bases, leaving 14 bases between the germline ends. CDR3 in DNA: TGTGCCAGCAGCGCGGACTGTTCCGACACAGATACGCAGTATTTT. This translates into CASSADCSDTDTQYF. Combining the CDR3 with reference TRBV7-6 and TRBJ2-3 gives the whole variable domain GAGVSQSPRYKVTKRGQDVALRCDPISGHVSLYWYRQALGQGPEFLTYFNYEAQQDKSGLPNDRFSAERPEGSISTLTIQRTEQRDSAMYRCASSADCSDTDTQYFGPGTRLTVL.

V usage is TRBV27 and J usage is TRBJ2-1; possible D gene TRBD2, 7 bases. The CDR3 sequence is 20 residues long. V gave up 0 bases and J gave up 0 bases, with 21 bases separating them. Germline-derived CDR1 and CDR2 are MNHEY and SMNVEV (reference sequence). The CDR3 spells CASSLSSVGGHRSSYNEQFF. DNA of the CDR3: TGTGCCAGCAGTTTATCATCGGTCGGGGGGCACCGAAGCTCCTACAATGAGCAGTTCTTC.

To note about this clonotype: A much bigger clone sits one base away, suggesting this may be a read error. The V and J genes are TRBV4-3 and TRBJ1-2, with D uncertain. Germline V gene sequence: CDR1 LGHNA, CDR2 YSLEER. The CDR3 has 15 residues. In nucleotides, the CDR3 is TGCGCCGGCAGCCAAGATGAAGGGACTAACTATGGCTACACCTTC. Amino acid sequence: CAGSQDEGTNYGYTF.

This clonotype was detected a few times. The rearrangement links TRBV7-2 to TRBJ2-3, with D possibly being TRBD1 (6 bases). V was shortened by 5 bases and J by 7 bases, with 13 bases between the two germline ends. Germline V CDR1 and CDR2: SGHTA, FQGNSA. CDR3 size: 13 residues. The CDR3 coding sequence is TGTGCCAGCAGCGCCTCTACAGGGAATACGCAGTATTTT. Translation gives CASSASTGNTQYF.

This clonotype came up a few times. This chain uses TRBV28 with TRBJ2-3; D uncertain. Per the germline V gene, CDR1 is MDHEN and CDR2 is SYDVKM. The CDR3 is made up of 13 amino acids. Trimming shortened V by 8 bases and J by 3 bases, and 12 bases separated the two germline ends. The CDR3: CASATTETDTQYF. The DNA for the CDR3 is TGTGCCAGCGCAACCACCGAGACAGATACGCAGTATTTT.

This clonotype showed up just a few times. The chain has TRBV6-5 and TRBJ1-1; TRBD1 matches 7 bases. CDR3 size: 15 residues. The J segment lost 4 bases and the V segment lost 5 bases, leaving 10 bases of the junction unmatched. The germline V gene has CDR1 MNHEY and CDR2 SVGAGI. The CDR3 sequence is CASSRRTGQSTEAFF. DNA for the CDR3: TGTGCCAGCAGTCGCCGGACGGGACAGAGCACTGAAGCTTTCTTT.